Sequencing of this T cell receptor (beta chain) was carried out in a study of OX40 agonist ivuxolimab in advanced cancers. Study at large: Patients were dosed with the agonistic anti-OX40 (CD134) antibody ivuxolimab. One hepatocellular carcinoma and a couple of cutaneous melanoma patients partially responded. Dose-escalation patients had hepatocellular carcinoma, melanoma, renal cell or head and neck cancer.

Germline V CDR1 and CDR2: MDHEN, SYDVKM. V lost 4 bases and J 4 bases, leaving 13 bases between the germline ends. The CDR3 runs 14 residues. Study-level findings and limits: The mean number of expanded clones was higher in CD8+ T cells than in CD4+.

Profiling relied on immunoSEQ multiplex PCR, and the TCRdb table lists in-frame clones only, not all of them. The sample consists of roughly 90,000 clones, approximately 90% of them appearing once. As to this clone: Its target is unknown.

This sequence was found in an adult with an advanced solid tumor such as melanoma, head and neck, liver or kidney cancer. The material was CD4+ or CD8+ T cells sorted from blood, obtained in a trial of the OX40 agonist ivuxolimab. This chain uses TRBV28 with TRBJ1-2, with D possibly TRBD1 on 6 matching bases. The DNA for the CDR3 is TGTGCCAGCAGTTCCCAGGGGCTCAGCTATGGCTACACCTTC. Protein product: CASSSQGLSYGYTF.